This record looks at one T cell receptor beta chain sequence and its context. The antigen is unknown. The sample comes from a study of shared clonotypes between healthy human individuals. Study-wide background: CD4 naive and memory got three plates each, CD8 naive two, CD8 memory one. Study-level points and caveats: Naive CD4 clonotypes were shared across a handful of donors at 5% to 6%. Only blood underwent sampling, and tissue repertoires likely differ.

Sequencing used immunoSEQ multiplex PCR; TCRdb keeps in-frame clones, though not all of them. The sample holds around 990,000 clones, approximately 77% seen once. CDR1 and CDR2 from the germline V gene are SQVTM and ANQGSEA. With V trimmed by 4 bases and J by 0 bases, 6 bases remained unmatched. The CDR3 runs to 15 residues. The receptor's source is a man between 18 and 35 years old in good health. Some clones in this sample may be carry-over from other donors' samples. Sample: memory CD4+ T cells from PBMCs. The subset: CD45RA-negative fraction. The chain uses TRBV29-1 and TRBJ2-3, with TRBD2 matching over 8 bases. The CDR3 nucleotides read TGCAGCGTTGTGGCGGGAGGTGTGAGCACAGATACGCAGTATTTT. As protein: CSVVAGGVSTDTQYF.